These 11 T cell receptor beta chains were all obtained from the same sample, sequenced in a study of cytomegalovirus exposure and HLA in healthy donors. Primers included in the PCR were 60 Vbeta and 13 Jbeta primers. The table came from immunoSEQ multiplex PCR; TCRdb's copy has only in-frame clones and leaves some out. Recorded here are under 100,000 clones; the top ten clones represent roughly 4.8%. The sequenced material came from PBMCs. Receptors originate from a man in his thirties or forties in good health and CMV-seronegative.

The CDR3 DNA reads TGTGCCAGTAGTATCGAGGAATGGAATGGCTACACCTTC. Translating it yields CASSIEEWNGYTF. This chain joins TRBV19 and TRBJ1-2; no clear D. The ends were cut back, 3 bases at V and 6 bases at J, with 11 bases in the middle. The V gene's germline CDR1 is LNHDA and CDR2 SQIVND (reference sequence). This CDR3 has 13 residues. Complete variable domain (other parts from reference TRBV19 and TRBJ1-2): DGGITQSPKYLFRKEGQNVTLSCEQNLNHDAMYWYRQDPGQGLRLIYYSQIVNDFQKGDIAEGYSVSREKKESFPLTVTSAQKNPTAFYLCASSIEEWNGYTFGSGTRLTVV.

This chain uses TRBV9 with TRBJ2-7, with D maybe TRBD1 (5 bases). CDR1 and CDR2 from the germline V gene are SGDLS and YYNGEE. Deletions cut 3 bases from V and 7 bases from J, with 17 bases between. There are 14 residues in the CDR3. The CDR3 nucleotides read TGTGCCAGCAGCGCAATAGGGGCTTCCTCGGAGCAGTACTTC. Translating it yields CASSAIGASSEQYF.

The chain carries TRBV5-5 and TRBJ1-2; 7 bases are a match to TRBD1. V lost 4 bases and J lost 4; bases outside the gene matches: 10. The CDR3 length is 15 residues. CDR1 and CDR2 from the germline V gene are SGHKS and YYEKEE (reference sequence). CDR3 residues: CASSPRQGPLYGYTF. Written as DNA, the CDR3 is TGTGCCAGCAGCCCGAGACAGGGCCCACTCTATGGCTACACCTTC. The full variable domain, with the rest looked up from reference TRBV5-5 and TRBJ1-2, is DAGVTQSPTHLIKTRGQQVTLRCSPISGHKSVSWYQQVLGQGPQFIFQYYEKEERGRGNFPDRFSARQFPNYSSELNVNALLLGDSALYLCASSPRQGPLYGYTFGSGTRLTVV.

This chain links TRBV7-3 with TRBJ1-1; D is perhaps TRBD1 (6 bases). The CDR3 spans 14 residues. The V end lost 5 bases, the J end lost 0 bases, and 10 bases lay between the germline ends. Germline V gives CDR1 SGHTA, CDR2 FQGTGA. CDR3 in amino acids: CASSIQGLNTEAFF. CDR3 coding DNA: TGTGCCAGCAGCATACAGGGTTTGAACACTGAAGCTTTCTTT.

As concerns this clone: No DNA is shown, since the ends of the CDR3 on it are uncertain; the CDR3 is the one TCRdb lists. J is TRBJ2-1 and V is TRBV10-2; the table's D call, TRBD1, has no DNA check behind it. The CDR3 adds up to 15 amino acids, both ends counted. CDR1 and CDR2 (germline): WSHSY, SAAADI. CDR3 in amino acids: CASSILGHSGNEQFF.

The chain employs TRBV5-1 and TRBJ2-7; 8 nucleotides line up with TRBD1. J lost 3 bases, V lost 3 bases, and 5 bases had no gene match. CDR3 length: 14 amino acids. Germline V gene sequence: CDR1 SGHRS, CDR2 YFSETQ. DNA for the CDR3: TGCGCCAGCAGCTCGGGACAGGTTCTCTACGAGCAGTACTTC. It yields the protein CASSSGQVLYEQYF. Full variable domain (remainder filled in from reference TRBV5-1 and TRBJ2-7): KAGVTQTPRYLIKTRGQQVTLSCSPISGHRSVSWYQQTPGQGLQFLFEYFSETQRNKGNFPGRFSGRQFSNSRSEMNVSTLELGDSALYLCASSSGQVLYEQYFGPGTRLTVT.

The V gene is TRBV6-5, the J gene TRBJ2-5; D is perhaps TRBD2 (6 bases). CDR3 size: 14 residues. CDR1 is MNHEY, CDR2 SVGAGI, per germline. The V end was cut by 6 bases, the J end by 4 bases, with 15 bases between. CDR3 nucleotide sequence: TGTGCCAGCAGCCCGCTGGAGGGCCGAGAGACCCAGTACTTC. Its protein is CASSPLEGRETQYF.

V usage is TRBV5-1 and J usage is TRBJ2-4, with 8 positions matching TRBD1. The CDR3 length is 16 residues. Trimming at V came to 2 bases and at J to 0 bases, leaving 4 bases not matched to a gene. The germline gives CDR1 SGHRS, CDR2 YFSETQ. In DNA form, the CDR3 reads TGCGCCAGCAGCTTCAGACAGGGGATAGCCAAAAACATTCAGTACTTC. Its translation is CASSFRQGIAKNIQYF.

The chain employs TRBV4-1 and TRBJ2-3; TRBD1 aligns across 7 bases. Germline CDR1 and CDR2: MGHRA and YSYEKL. V dropped 4 bases and J dropped 3; count of bases not matched to a gene: 7. The CDR3 sequence is 15 residues long. CDR3 DNA: TGCGCCAGCAGCCGAGGGACAGCAACAACAGATACGCAGTATTTT. Protein: CASSRGTATTDTQYF.

This sequence joins TRBV2 and TRBJ2-2; 7 bases match TRBD1. From germline, CDR1 is SNHLY and CDR2 FYNNEI. The CDR3 sequence is 15 residues long. J lost 8 bases, V lost 6 bases, and 12 bases had no gene match. CDR3 DNA sequence: TGTGCCAGCAGGCCGGACAGGCGCTCTACGGGGGAGCTGTTTTTT. Translation: CASRPDRRSTGELFF.

CDR3 amino acids: CASSLGAVGSFGNEQFF. The DNA of the CDR3 is TGCGCCAGCAGCTTGGGCGCCGTAGGATCATTCGGGAATGAGCAGTTCTTC. The chain uses TRBV5-1 and TRBJ2-1, with unresolved D. Trimming cost V 0 bases and J 7 bases, with 20 bases left between them. This CDR3 has 17 residues. Germline CDR1 is SGHRS and CDR2 is YFSETQ.